Reported below is one TCR beta chain. These data belong to a study of cytomegalovirus exposure and HLA in healthy donors. Vbeta (60) and Jbeta (13) primers were used in the PCR. Data came from immunoSEQ multiplex PCR; TCRdb stores just in-frame clones and leaves some out. The sample lists about 190,000 clones, around 83% occurring once. This receptor was identified in a woman aged 18 to 35 in good health and CMV-seronegative. The sample consisted of PBMCs.

The CDR3 here is CASSLGQGGEKLFF. The DNA of the CDR3 is TGTGCCAGCAGCTTGGGACAAGGGGGTGAAAAACTGTTTTTT. V and J are TRBV7-9 and TRBJ1-4, with D maybe TRBD1 (6 bases). V lost 3 bases and J lost 7, with 12 bases in between. The CDR3 loop spans 14 amino acids. CDR1 is SEHNR, CDR2 FQNEAQ, per germline (reference sequence).